This T cell receptor (beta chain) is drawn from a study of cytomegalovirus exposure and HLA in healthy donors (dated by TCRdb to 2015 to 2018). At the level of the whole study: An earlier analysis of approximately 640 of the donors reported about 250 Gb of sequence data and roughly 100 million unique TCR beta sequences from about 200 million T cells. Rather than drawing on any new phenotypic data, the later analysis identified candidate immune exposures from TCR beta sequences and the way those sequences occurred across donors. A separate validation cohort of roughly 130 different subjects was used in addition to the roughly 720-subject first cohort. The number of donors typed differed by locus, with roughly 629-640 for A, B, C, DRB1 and DQB1, approximately 500 for DQA1, 600 to 610 for DPA1, and under 490 for DPB1. Of the 350 to 450 genotyped donors, more than 75% were placed in the genetic ancestry cluster associated with self-reported Caucasian donors. Because of strong linkage in the cohort, five DR-DQ haplotypes were treated as single units for association and clustering. Among several hundred genotyped donors of the cohort, an average of approximately 220,000 unique TCR beta nucleotide sequences was sequenced per donor, of which 15% to 20% were non-productive. A later analysis re-examined previously published TCR beta repertoires from more than 600 donors and added high-resolution HLA genotyping to investigate patterns of TCR occurrence. Donor age, sex, ethnicity and CMV serostatus were collected together with the repertoire data. The study profiled the T cell repertoires of fewer than 850 subjects by immunosequencing and related them to cytomegalovirus serostatus. The study aimed to test whether signatures of past pathogen exposure could be identified by cataloging public T cell receptors. HLA typing covered class I and class II loci at four-digit resolution. Around 300 gigabases of sequencing data and tens of millions of unique TCR sequences were included in an early release covering roughly 600 HLA-typed donors. An earlier analysis of a few hundred of the donors applied high-throughput TCR beta sequencing to assess whether each TCR beta V gene segment acted as functional or pseudogenic. A later genetic analysis took genome-wide SNP genotypes for 398 of the 666 donors and used that subset as a discovery cohort. The study combined high-throughput TCR immunosequencing, statistical association of individual TCRs with disease status, and machine learning to predict cytomegalovirus infection status. Every discovery cohort repertoire had been produced on one sequencing platform. The full study reports these points: A later analysis associated 15,000 to 20,000 TCR beta sequences with specific HLA alleles at a false discovery rate of 0.05. A further reported finding was that TCR beta sequences accurately predicted the HLA-A and HLA-B alleles for most subjects in the first cohort. A group of highly shared sequence variants was considered likely to be a technical artifact of the sequencing pipeline. In a later genetic analysis, a missense DCLRE1C variant was associated with V-gene and J-gene trimming of TCR beta chains, and the association was replicated in an independent cohort. The study listed 150 to 200 TCR beta chains as associated with cytomegalovirus. In a later analysis, several top co-occurrence clusters were reported to appear linked to parvovirus B19, influenza, CMV and Epstein-Barr virus. Across donors, most TCR sequences were observed very rarely, whereas some public TCRs were present in many individuals. Correlated functional status among segregating V segments might be attributable to linkage disequilibrium, but an unknown experimental factor could not be ruled out. A later analysis found that TCR association rates varied across HLA loci, with DRB1 alleles showing the most associated TCRs and HLA-C alleles the fewest. Cytomegalovirus status was reported to be diagnosed by the classifier with high specificity and sensitivity in both the original and validation cohorts. Some IMGT-functional V segments, including TRBV6-2 and TRBV6-3, could not be distinguished by the 87-base-pair reads and were therefore excluded. In vitro tests confirmed that a few of the cytomegalovirus-associated TCR beta chains recognize cytomegalovirus antigens. Strong co-occurrence of HLA alleles, especially DR and DQ, made assigning TCR associations to individual alleles difficult. In a later analysis, HLA-associated TCR beta chains were found to be more clonally expanded and to have lower generation probabilities than equally common non-associated chains. Because some donors lacked HLA typing at each locus, the association tests relied only on the typed subset. According to a later genetic analysis, donors in an Asian-associated ancestry cluster had fewer N-insertions in productive TCRs than the approximately 700-donor mean. The cohort was sequenced for TCR beta chains only, and without alpha or paired-chain data the features that could be detected were limited. It was suggested by the authors that the approach could potentially be generalized to other disease states and immunological phenotypes. According to a later analysis, most CMV-associated TCR beta chains appeared to be HLA-restricted, and the HLA associations seemed to be driven largely by CMV exposure. In an earlier analysis of roughly 560 of the donors, most TCR beta V segments were observed in productive rearrangements about 87% or about 30% of the time, broadly matching IMGT annotations. The earlier analysis of approximately 560 of the donors excluded some 16 rarely observed V segments, including chromosome 9 orphons, because counts were too low. Immune exposure information for the cohort was limited to CMV serostatus. Sequencing depth was assumed to be roughly uniform across donors in the presence/absence analyses, though that assumption may not hold.

A remark on this clone: Its antigen target is currently unknown.

Counted from cysteine to phenylalanine, this CDR3 has 14 amino acids. Here the CDR3 DNA is all that survives: 42 bases in frame from base 1. V loses 2 bases of germline sequence and J loses 2 bases, and the interval between the two ends is 8 bases. For CDR1 and CDR2, the germline V gene lists SGDLS and YYNGEE. Library prep was done by the immunoSEQ multiplex PCR assay. For the multiplex PCR, a mixture combining 60 forward primers for TCR Vbeta segments and 13 reverse primers for TCR Jbeta segments was used. The CDR3 region of rearranged TCR beta genes was amplified from genomic DNA with a multiplex PCR assay. On the Illumina HiSeq System, the amplified TCR beta libraries were sequenced as 87-base-pair reads. Per the authors' processing: A later analysis tallied around 87 million unique TCR beta chains across the 650 to 750 repertoires, and about 10 million of those chains were shared by two or more donors. To remove PCR and sequencing errors, raw reads were error-corrected and collapsed into unique sequences using a nearest-neighbor algorithm that merged closely related sequences. CDR3 sequences were aligned to IMGT reference sequences to assign V, D and J gene segments. For a sequence to be retained, a match of at least six nucleotides to both a V gene segment and a J gene segment was required. Rearrangements were classified as productive when the CDR3 lacked stop codons and remained in frame with V and J, and all other rearrangements were classified as non-productive. CDR3 was defined by IMGT convention, running from the second conserved V-encoded cysteine to the conserved J-encoded phenylalanine. The earlier analysis of 500 to 600 of the donors excluded sequences that lacked an unambiguous match to a single V gene segment. An earlier analysis of several hundred of the donors called V segments functional above 56.7% productive rearrangements and segregating when the between-donor standard deviation exceeded 5%. A statistical classification framework was developed to diagnose cytomegalovirus status using the catalog of TCR beta chain sequences. In a later analysis, TCR nucleotide sequences were compared against IMGT/GENE-DB human TR gene sequences so that V and J genes could be assigned. Using the TCRdist pipeline, a later analysis assigned CDR3 sequences along with most-parsimonious VDJ recombination scenarios. In a later analysis, each TCR beta chain was defined by its CDR3 amino acid sequence together with its V-gene family, and reads lacking a unique V-gene family were excluded. A later analysis removed 500 to 650 highly shared, low-generation-probability nucleotide sequences to deal with suspected cross-contamination and a sequencing artifact. A later analysis calculated a clonal expansion index for each public chain from normalized within-repertoire ranks of inferred template counts. A later analysis computed generation probabilities with a VDJ recombination model fitted to out-of-frame rearrangements, and checked the results against IGoR. In a later analysis, hypergeometric tests were used to score TCR-TCR, TCR-HLA and TCR-CMV co-occurrence, with a repertoire-size bias correction applied to TCR pairs. False discovery rates were estimated in a later analysis by permuting HLA or CMV assignments 20 times. In a later analysis, co-occurring TCRs were grouped using DBSCAN, with TCRdist sequence similarity added in when clustering inside HLA-allele-positive subsets. Repertoires with fewer than 30,000 or more than 120,000 public chains, plus five repertoires with anomalous nucleotide sharing, were excluded from co-occurrence clustering. Drawn from immuneACCESS, this table holds only the in-frame rearrangements with V and J called that TCRdb kept. Clones are partly lost; checked studies trace under half to an unresolved V gene and leave the rest unexplained. Clone size and the V and J calls come from that table; the DNA yielded D and trimming. The sample table holds 100,000 to 150,000 clones. The top ten hold less than 2% of the sample.

In total, more than 500 healthy bone marrow donors made up the cohort. Cohort members were all nominally healthy when sampled, although unrecorded immune exposures were likely present. The donor was CMV seronegative and was included in the group of several hundred seronegative cohort members. Every donor gave a peripheral blood sample, and the peripheral blood mononuclear cells from that sample were used for TCR beta sequencing. Genomic DNA was extracted from the blood cell samples with the Qiagen DNeasy Blood Extraction Kit. The chain couples TRBV9 to TRBJ1-3; the D gene is perhaps TRBD1, from 5 matching bases. Sequenced input: PBMCs. This receptor was taken from a man between 18 and 29 years old in good health and CMV-seronegative. The CDR3 loop reads CASSVQGPGNTIYF. The DNA reads as follows: TGTGCCAGCAGCGTCCAGGGCCCTGGAAACACCATATATTTT.